Sequencing of this T cell receptor (beta chain) was carried out in a study of blood T cell repertoires in COVID-19. Across the whole study: Samples representing acute and convalescent COVID-19 were sourced from the United States, Italy and Spain. T cells, B-cell-depleted T cells, or PBMCs supplied cDNA or gDNA.

Only one count was recorded for this clone. CDR3 length: 16 residues. CDR1 MNHNY and CDR2 SVGAGI come from the germline V gene (reference sequence). With 2 bases clipped from V and 1 base from J, the junction kept 5 bases outside the gene matches. Authors' methods: Using reference gene primer amplification, nucleated cell counts were estimated. The method was immunoSEQ multiplex PCR; TCRdb's version includes in-frame clones alone and lacks a portion of them. The V and J calls and clone size come from that table; D and trimming were worked out from the DNA. The table records about 33,000 clones, 70% to 90% of them present only once.

The clonotype comes from a man older than 75 with active COVID-19. The sample taken for sequencing was peripheral blood. The J gene is TRBJ2-3, the V gene TRBV6-6, with 8 nucleotides matching TRBD2. The CDR3 protein is CASSYLAGGGTDTQYF. The CDR3 DNA sequence: TGTGCCAGCAGTTACCTGGCGGGGGGCGGCACAGATACGCAGTATTTT.